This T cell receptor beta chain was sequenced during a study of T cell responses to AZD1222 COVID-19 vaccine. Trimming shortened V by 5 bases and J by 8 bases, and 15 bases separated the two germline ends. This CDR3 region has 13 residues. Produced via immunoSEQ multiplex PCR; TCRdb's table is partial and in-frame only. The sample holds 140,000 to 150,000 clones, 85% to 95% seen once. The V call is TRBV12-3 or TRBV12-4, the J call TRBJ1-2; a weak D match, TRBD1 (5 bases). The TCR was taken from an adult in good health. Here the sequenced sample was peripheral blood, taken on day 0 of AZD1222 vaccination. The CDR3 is CASSPRQFKGYTF. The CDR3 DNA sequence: TGTGCCAGCAGTCCCCGACAGTTCAAGGGCTACACCTTC.